This TCR beta chain was sequenced for a study of Graves' ophthalmopathy and Graves' hyperthyroidism. Study context: Peripheral blood was gathered at first diagnosis, ahead of any treatment whatsoever.

This clonotype came up many times. No antigen is known for it. The junction departs from the called germline gene at one end, perhaps through a read error. Disease in donors with ophthalmopathy had moderate-to-severe activity, CAS ≥3, NOSPECS ≥4 and under 3 months' duration. Study-wide points: With a specificity of under 85% and a sensitivity of about 70%, the model predicted ophthalmopathy progression. Most thyroid-expanded clonotypes exceeding 0.001 frequency were also found in blood.

The V gene's germline CDR1 is SSHAT and CDR2 FNYEAQ (reference sequence). The CDR3 is 14 residues long. RNA transcripts were the source from which TCR beta CDR3 regions were amplified. An opening RT-PCR round employed HTBI primers and preceded a second-round multiplex PCR. From the multiplex PCR reads, TCRdb called clonotypes with MiXCR, one entry per CDR3 protein. The data contain about 740,000 distinct CDR3 sequences, approximately 40% of them singletons. This rearrangement joins TRBV7-7 to TRBJ2-5; D is unclear. Sequencing used peripheral blood. The TCR sequence derives from an adult man with Graves' ophthalmopathy. The CDR3 sequence: CASSPGRVQETQYF. The CDR3 DNA reads as TGTGCTAGCAGCCCAGGTCGGGTCCAAGAGACCCAGTACTTC.